Listed below are T cell receptor beta chains from one sample, sequenced in a study of blood T cells in healthy people across ages. Each CDR3 protein gets one entry after TCRdb re-called the 5' RACE reads with MiXCR. The sample gives more than 1,000,000 distinct CDR3 sequences, 20% to 25% of which show up once; approximately 0.71% is in the top ten. The same sample was also used in a study of T cells of mothers and their children.

The sample taken for sequencing was blood. These receptors were obtained from a girl aged 2-10 years in good health. Each CDR3 is given with its conserved first and last residue. Fields, in order: CDR3 length, V gene, CDR3 protein.

15 | TRBV20-1 | CSARDLQAGGYGYTF
12 | TRBV29-1 | CSVRAAQETQHF
14 | TRBV5-1 | CASSLDGSQETQYF
14 | TRBV20-1 | CSAGGGTGVNEQFF
16 | TRBV5-1 | CASSLRLAGYQETQYF
13 | TRBV25-1 | CASLGGAEKTQYF
16 | TRBV27 | CASSLSEAEAGETQYF
16 | TRBV7-9 | CASSSESDNEGYGYTF
14 | TRBV6-2/TRBV6-3 | CASSYGQAPYEQYF
17 | TRBV15 | CATSIPTGLMAYNEQFF
15 | TRBV19 | CASSIVPGTNTEAFF
13 | TRBV20-1 | CSASNPGDHEAFF
14 | TRBV12-3/TRBV12-4 | CASTDGTGAETQYF
14 | TRBV6-5 | CASRDQGVGAEAFF
14 | TRBV20-1 | CSAETGGVGDIQYF
17 | TRBV20-1 | CSARDPGGRGSSYEQYF
12 | TRBV24-1 | CATSASGDGYTF
15 | TRBV13 | CASSLVRGPKETQYF
16 | TRBV12-3/TRBV12-4 | CASSSTSGLSHYEQYF
15 | TRBV7-2 | CASARGGAAGETQYF
13 | TRBV29-1 | CSVEEPTYNEQFF
16 | TRBV28 | CASSLPPKLSYNEQFF
11 | TRBV2 | CASSALEKLFF
16 | TRBV7-9 | CASSSVAGGSYNEQFF
15 | TRBV27 | CASRGGTGPTSEQFF
16 | TRBV5-1 | CASSQTNGLGQDTQYF
18 | TRBV20-1 | CSARDPWTSGGNTDTQYF
13 | TRBV29-1 | CSVEVGSSYEQYF
15 | TRBV19 | CASSIEDRGNQPQHF
14 | TRBV11-2 | CASSFQGDVEKLFF
18 | TRBV28 | CASSLDRVSGRYQETQYF
14 | TRBV29-1 | CSVDGGRSGNTIYF
14 | TRBV6-5 | CASSLLQGNFSYTF
15 | TRBV5-6 | CASRSGPGDNYGYTF
14 | TRBV12-3/TRBV12-4 | CASSFRGDYNEQFF
18 | TRBV20-1 | CSARVIGLAGGGDNEQFF
16 | TRBV7-3 | CASSLRGGPNTGELFF
12 | TRBV29-1 | CSVDRELYGYTF
13 | TRBV7-3 | CASSSYRGGEAFF
16 | TRBV20-1 | CSARDLRGTSGHEQYF
15 | TRBV28 | CASSLGSGTYNEQFF